The 32 T cell receptor beta chains given below trace back to one sample, sequenced in a study of blood T cell repertoires in COVID-19. The table came from immunoSEQ multiplex PCR; TCRdb's copy has only in-frame clones and leaves some out. The sample lists under 95,000 clones, more than 85% occurring once. The specimen sequenced was peripheral blood. All receptors derive from a man aged 45-60 years with COVID-19, enrolled during active disease.

DNA of the CDR3: TGTGCCAGTAGTATTCTTGGGGCGGGAGGGTTTCGGTACAATGAGCAGTTCTTC. Amino acids: CASSILGAGGFRYNEQFF. V and J are TRBV19 and TRBJ2-1, with 9 bases matching TRBD2. The germline gives CDR1 LNHDA, CDR2 SQIVND (reference sequence). V lost 3 bases and J lost 4; bases outside the gene matches: 13. This CDR3 spans 18 amino acids.

This clone was counted between two and nine times. V usage is TRBV11-2 and J usage is TRBJ1-1; D perhaps matches TRBD1 (5 bases). Per germline, CDR1 SGHAT and CDR2 FQNNGV. The germline V and J ends were trimmed by 1 base and 11 bases, with 14 bases remaining between them. The CDR3 totals 13 residues. The CDR3 DNA sequence: TGTGCCAGCAGCTTAGTACGTGCGGGGGTGGCTTTCTTT. This translates into CASSLVRAGVAFF. The complete variable domain, with remaining parts taken from reference TRBV11-2 and TRBJ1-1, reads EAGVAQSPRYKIIEKRQSVAFWCNPISGHATLYWYQQILGQGPKLLIQFQNNGVVDDSQLPKDRFSAERLKGVDSTLKIQPAKLEDSAVYLCASSLVRAGVAFFGQGTRLTVV.

The V call is TRBV6-4, the J call TRBJ1-5, with TRBD1 matching 7 bases. With V trimmed by 6 bases and J by 3 bases, 17 bases remained unmatched. CDR3 length: 18 residues. Germline V gene data show CDR1 as MRHNA and CDR2 as SNTAGT. The CDR3 nucleotides are TGTGCCAGCAGCCCCAGACAGGGCAGGGAAGCCGCCAATCAGCCCCAGCATTTT. This sequence encodes CASSPRQGREAANQPQHF.

This clone was seen a few times. This chain links TRBV14 with TRBJ2-1; 10 bases map to TRBD2. The germline gives CDR1 SGHDN, CDR2 FVKESK. After removal of 0 bases from V and 5 bases from J, the junction contained 7 bases not matched to a gene. This CDR3 region has 17 residues. The DNA for the CDR3 is TGTGCCAGCAGCCAAGACCCCCCAGCGGGAGGGAACAATGAGCAGTTCTTC. It codes for CASSQDPPAGGNNEQFF.

The chain carries TRBV10-3 and TRBJ2-3, with TRBD2 matching 7 bases. J was trimmed by 6 bases and V by 7 bases; bases with no gene match: 7. The germline V gene encodes CDR1 ENHRY and CDR2 SYGVKD. CDR3 length: 13 amino acids. The CDR3 protein is CAINRGGDDTQYF. CDR3 nucleotides: TGTGCCATCAACCGGGGAGGGGACGATACGCAGTATTTT.

J is TRBJ2-2 and V is TRBV6-1; D possibly corresponds to TRBD2 (6 bases). CDR1 and CDR2 from the germline V gene are MNHNS and SASEGT. The CDR3 spans 18 residues. V was shortened by 3 bases and J by 6 bases, with 23 bases between the two germline ends. As DNA, the CDR3 is TGTGCCAGCAGTGACCTAAAGTGGGGACGGGGGTCGGCCGGGGAGCTGTTTTTT. Translating it yields CASSDLKWGRGSAGELFF.

The chain links TRBV11-2 to TRBJ1-1; weak D call: TRBD1 (6 bases). The V gene's germline CDR1 is SGHAT and CDR2 FQNNGV. The V and J ends lost 4 bases and 4 bases respectively, with 13 bases between them. The CDR3 is 14 residues long. The CDR3 sequence: CASSSTGRGTEAFF. The CDR3 bases are TGTGCCAGCAGCTCAACAGGGAGGGGCACTGAAGCTTTCTTT.

In DNA form, the CDR3 reads TGTGCCAGCAGTGACACAGGAAATAATTCACCCCTCCACTTT. This translates into CASSDTGNNSPLHF. This chain uses TRBV25-1 with TRBJ1-6; TRBD1 is a possible D gene (5 bases). The germline CDR1 and CDR2 sequences are MGHDK and SYGVNS. The CDR3 has 14 amino acids. The ends were cut back, 3 bases at V and 5 bases at J, with 8 bases in the middle.

The chain couples TRBV2 to TRBJ2-3; D remains ambiguous. The germline gives CDR1 SNHLY, CDR2 FYNNEI. CDR3 length: 15 residues. V lost 6 bases and J lost 6, with 19 bases in between. CDR3 amino acids: CASSHEARFADTQYF. The CDR3 region has the DNA TGTGCCAGCAGCCACGAAGCGAGATTTGCGGATACGCAGTATTTT.

The chain has TRBV9 and TRBJ2-7; 9 bases fit TRBD2. V shed 3 bases, J shed 3 bases, and the junction held 7 bases outside the gene matches. CDR1 is SGDLS and CDR2 is YYNGEE in the germline V gene. There are 15 residues in the CDR3. The CDR3, as DNA: TGTGCCAGCAGCGCGAGAGGGACTAGCAGCTACGAGCAGTACTTC. Its protein product is CASSARGTSSYEQYF.

This clone came up a few times. J is TRBJ2-1 and V is TRBV7-6; D gene ambiguous. The length of the CDR3 is 16 residues. V was shortened by 2 bases and J by 3 bases, with 14 bases between the two germline ends. Germline V lookup: CDR1 SGHVS, CDR2 FNYEAQ. CDR3 DNA: TGTGCCAGCAGCTTAAATCCTAGTCCGAACTACAATGAGCAGTTCTTC. It encodes CASSLNPSPNYNEQFF.

The V gene is TRBV29-1, the J gene TRBJ2-3, with 10 nucleotides matching TRBD2. Germline V gene lookup returns CDR1 SQVTM and CDR2 ANQGSEA. V lost 7 bases, J lost 2 bases, and 6 bases stayed unmatched. The CDR3 contains 14 residues. CDR3: CSGRLAGLTDTQYF. CDR3 bases: TGCAGCGGGAGACTAGCGGGTCTCACAGATACGCAGTATTTT.

This chain joins TRBV3-1 (or the pseudogene TRBV3-2) and TRBJ2-3; 13 nucleotides agree with TRBD2. CDR3 length: 16 residues. The germline CDR1 and CDR2 sequences are LGHDT and YNNKEL (reference sequence). The V gene end was trimmed by 2 bases and the J gene end by 4 bases; junction bases not matched to a gene: 3. CDR3 residues: CASSQWTSGSADTQYF. CDR3 sequence (DNA): TGTGCCAGCAGCCAATGGACTAGCGGGAGCGCAGATACGCAGTATTTT.

This rearrangement joins TRBV7-2 to TRBJ2-3; D not resolved. Germline V CDR1 and CDR2: SGHTA, FQGNSA. CDR3 length equals 15 residues. Trimming removed 0 bases at V and 2 bases at J, with 9 bases between. In DNA form, the CDR3 reads TGTGCCAGCAGCTTAGCCACTACCTTCACAGATACGCAGTATTTT. Translated, it gives CASSLATTFTDTQYF. Together with reference TRBV7-2 and TRBJ2-3, the CDR3 gives the full variable domain: GAGVSQSPSNKVTEKGKDVELRCDPISGHTALYWYRQSLGQGLEFLIYFQGNSAPDKSGLPSDRFSAERTGGSVSTLTIQRTQQEDSAVYLCASSLATTFTDTQYFGPGTRLTVL.

The chain couples TRBV28 to TRBJ2-5; D may be TRBD1 (5 bases). This CDR3 is built from 15 residues. The germline V and J ends were trimmed by 4 bases and 1 base, with 13 bases remaining between them. Germline-derived CDR1 and CDR2 are MDHEN and SYDVKM. CDR3 sequence (DNA): TGTGCCAGCAGTTCCCTCGGCAGGGTCCAAGAGACCCAGTACTTC. It translates to CASSSLGRVQETQYF.

V gene TRBV28 combines with J gene TRBJ2-7; D unresolved. The germline V and J ends were trimmed by 4 bases and 3 bases, with 10 bases remaining between them. Germline loops: CDR1 MDHEN, CDR2 SYDVKM. The CDR3 sequence is 13 residues long. The DNA of the CDR3 is TGTGCCAGCAGTTCCATCGGTGGCTACGAGCAGTACTTC. Residues: CASSSIGGYEQYF.

The genes are TRBV6-6 and TRBJ2-2; tentative D call: TRBD2 (6 bases). Trimming took 6 bases from V and 7 from J, leaving 15 bases between them. The CDR3 consists of 14 residues. Germline CDR1 reads MNHNY; CDR2 reads SVGAGI (reference sequence). DNA for the CDR3: TGTGCCAGCAGGGGGACTTCTAACGGCGGGGAGCTGTTTTTT. This gives the protein CASRGTSNGGELFF.

The chain uses TRBV19 and TRBJ2-2, with D possibly being TRBD1 (5 bases). This CDR3 has 16 amino acids. Germline-derived CDR1 and CDR2 are LNHDA and SQIVND (reference sequence). Between the trimmed V and J ends, which lost 5 bases and 5 bases, there was a span of 18 bases. The CDR3 DNA sequence: TGTGCCAGTAGTGTTGGTCAGGGAATTTTGACCGGGGAGCTGTTTTTT. Translation: CASSVGQGILTGELFF.

V is TRBV5-1 and J is TRBJ2-7; TRBD1 agrees at 9 bases. CDR1 and CDR2 (germline): SGHRS, YFSETQ. The CDR3 sequence is 13 residues long. The V segment lost 4 bases and the J segment 5 bases; nucleotides outside the gene matches: 4. CDR3 nucleotides: TGCGCCAGCAGCAATCGACAGGGGGACGAGCAGTACTTC. It is translated as CASSNRQGDEQYF.

The chain combines TRBV28 with TRBJ1-6; 7 nucleotides match TRBD1. This CDR3 comprises 15 residues. Germline CDR1 is MDHEN and CDR2 is SYDVKM. V lost 6 bases and J lost 9; bases outside the gene matches: 11. This chain's CDR3 is CASRLSAGGSSPLHF. The CDR3 DNA sequence: TGTGCCAGCAGGCTCAGCGCAGGGGGAAGTTCACCCCTCCACTTT.

This chain connects TRBV7-9 to TRBJ2-3; no clear D gene. Deletions cut 1 base from V and 6 bases from J, with 5 bases between. Germline V CDR1 and CDR2: SEHNR, FQNEAQ (reference sequence). The CDR3 sequence is 12 residues long. This CDR3 reads CASSLVEDTQYF. The DNA for the CDR3 is TGTGCCAGCAGCTTAGTTGAGGATACGCAGTATTTT.

The genes are TRBV5-1 and TRBJ2-7; D is perhaps TRBD2 (5 bases). The CDR3 covers 15 residues. V was shortened by 4 bases and J by 0 bases, with 14 bases between the two germline ends. CDR1 SGHRS and CDR2 YFSETQ come from the germline V gene. The CDR3 region is CASSPSPGGSYEQYV. CDR3 nucleotides: TGCGCCAGCAGCCCTTCCCCCGGAGGCTCCTACGAGCAGTACGTC.

The rearrangement uses TRBV4-2 and TRBJ1-2; 10 positions match TRBD1. This CDR3 is 14 amino acids long. V was clipped by 3 bases and J by 8 bases; unmatched bases: 6. Germline V gene data show CDR1 as LGHNA and CDR2 as YNFKEQ. CDR3 sequence: CASSQGTGVLGYTF. The CDR3 bases are TGTGCCAGCAGCCAGGGGACAGGGGTATTGGGCTACACCTTC.

This clone has a single count. The V and J genes are TRBV6-2 or TRBV6-3 and TRBJ2-1; 7 bases agree with TRBD1. Germline V gene lookup returns CDR1 MNHEY and CDR2 SVGEGT. This CDR3 has 16 residues. V shed 3 bases, J shed 5 bases, and the junction held 10 bases outside the gene matches. CDR3 in amino acids: CASSYFRGTTHNEQFF. The CDR3 bases are TGTGCCAGCAGTTATTTCAGGGGGACAACCCACAATGAGCAGTTCTTC.

Concerning this clone itself: At one boundary the junction diverges from the germline segment, which might be a read error. The chain has TRBV7-9 and TRBJ1-5; maybe TRBD1 (5 bases). Germline CDR1 is SEHNR and CDR2 is FQNEAQ (reference sequence). The CDR3 totals 13 residues. CDR3 DNA sequence: TGTGCCAGCAGCCCTCAGGGCAACCAGCCCCAGCATTTT. Protein sequence: CASSPQGNQPQHF.

The count of this clone is one. This chain connects TRBV7-2 to TRBJ2-3; TRBD2 agrees at 9 bases. The CDR3 covers 14 residues. Looked up from germline, CDR1 is SGHTA and CDR2 is FQGNSA. With V trimmed by 5 bases and J by 5 bases, 5 bases remained unmatched. The CDR3 here is CASSQASGVDTQYF. Here the CDR3 DNA reads TGTGCCAGCAGCCAGGCTAGCGGGGTAGATACGCAGTATTTT.

The V call is TRBV28, the J call TRBJ1-4; D is perhaps TRBD1 (5 bases). V was clipped by 6 bases and J by 7 bases, with 12 bases between them. CDR1 is MDHEN, CDR2 SYDVKM, per germline. CDR3 length: 13 residues. The CDR3 DNA follows: TGTGCCAGCAGACCTCCGGGACTTGAAAAACTGTTTTTT. Translated: CASRPPGLEKLFF. Full variable domain (rest looked up from reference TRBV28 and TRBJ1-4): DVKVTQSSRYLVKRTGEKVFLECVQDMDHENMFWYRQDPGLGLRLIYFSYDVKMKEKGDIPEGYSVSREKKERFSLILESASTNQTSMYLCASRPPGLEKLFFGSGTQLSVL.

Concerning this clone: Other DNA sequences within the sample encode an identical CDR3. The chain couples TRBV7-2 to TRBJ2-3, with D hard to call. The germline V gene has CDR1 SGHTA and CDR2 FQGNSA. Trimming pared 4 bases from V and 3 bases from J, leaving 5 bases between. The CDR3 is 12 residues long. The CDR3 DNA is TGTGCCAGCAGCTCCTCTACAGATACGCAGTATTTT. Translation gives CASSSSTDTQYF. The full variable domain, its missing parts supplied by reference TRBV7-2 and TRBJ2-3, is GAGVSQSPSNKVTEKGKDVELRCDPISGHTALYWYRQSLGQGLEFLIYFQGNSAPDKSGLPSDRFSAERTGGSVSTLTIQRTQQEDSAVYLCASSSSTDTQYFGPGTRLTVL.

V and J are TRBV5-6 and TRBJ1-1; D perhaps matches TRBD1 (6 bases). This CDR3 comprises 14 residues. The V end was cut by 5 bases, the J end by 0 bases, with 11 bases between. Germline CDR1 is SGHDT and CDR2 is YYEEEE. CDR3 coding DNA: TGTGCCAGCAGGAGGGAGGGGGTGAACACTGAAGCTTTCTTT. Its translation is CASRREGVNTEAFF.

This clone occurred once. The chain recombines TRBV9 with TRBJ2-1; TRBD2 agrees at 9 bases. The CDR3 spans 16 residues. CDR1 is SGDLS and CDR2 is YYNGEE in the germline V gene. V gave up 2 bases and J gave up 6 bases; unmatched junction bases: 9. CDR3 coding DNA: TGTGCCAGCAGCGTCAATCCGGGACTAGCCGTCAATGAGCAGTTCTTC. It is translated as CASSVNPGLAVNEQFF.

The V and J genes are TRBV27 and TRBJ2-6; a weak D match, TRBD2 (5 bases). There are 14 residues in the CDR3. V shed 8 bases and J shed 0 bases, with 8 bases lying between them. The germline V gene encodes CDR1 MNHEY and CDR2 SMNVEV (reference sequence). CDR3 region: CASAGNSGANVLTF. The CDR3 coding sequence is TGTGCCAGCGCCGGGAACTCTGGGGCCAACGTCCTGACTTTC.

The gene calls are TRBV12-3 or TRBV12-4 and TRBJ2-7; 11 bases align to TRBD2. The CDR3 loop spans 13 amino acids. The V gene end was trimmed by 5 bases and the J gene end by 4 bases; junction bases not matched to a gene: 1. Written as DNA, the CDR3 is TGTGCCAGCAGTCGACTAGCGGGGTACGAGCAGTACTTC. It codes for CASSRLAGYEQYF.